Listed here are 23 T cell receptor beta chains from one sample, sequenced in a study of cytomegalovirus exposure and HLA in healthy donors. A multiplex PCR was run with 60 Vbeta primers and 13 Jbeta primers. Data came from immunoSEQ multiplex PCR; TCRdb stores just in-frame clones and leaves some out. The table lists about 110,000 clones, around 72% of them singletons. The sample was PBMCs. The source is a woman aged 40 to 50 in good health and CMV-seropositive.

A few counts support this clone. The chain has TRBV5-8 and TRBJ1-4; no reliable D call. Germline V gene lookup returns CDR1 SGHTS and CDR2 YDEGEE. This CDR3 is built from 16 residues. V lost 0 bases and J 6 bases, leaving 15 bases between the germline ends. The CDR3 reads CASSLGTNQYHEKLFF. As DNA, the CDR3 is TGTGCCAGCAGCTTGGGAACAAACCAGTATCATGAAAAACTGTTTTTT. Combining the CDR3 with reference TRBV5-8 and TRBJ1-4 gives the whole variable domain EAGVTQSPTHLIKTRGQQATLRCSPISGHTSVYWYQQALGLGLQFLLWYDEGEERNRGNFPPRFSGRQFPNYSSELNVNALELEDSALYLCASSLGTNQYHEKLFFGSGTQLSVL.

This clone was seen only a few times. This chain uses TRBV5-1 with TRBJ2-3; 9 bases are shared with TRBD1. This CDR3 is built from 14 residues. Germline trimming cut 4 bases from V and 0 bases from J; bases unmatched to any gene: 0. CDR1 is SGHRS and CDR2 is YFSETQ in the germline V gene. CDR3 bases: TGCGCCAGCAGCGGGACAGGGAGCACAGATACGCAGTATTTT. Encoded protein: CASSGTGSTDTQYF. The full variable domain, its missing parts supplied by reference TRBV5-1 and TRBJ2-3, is KAGVTQTPRYLIKTRGQQVTLSCSPISGHRSVSWYQQTPGQGLQFLFEYFSETQRNKGNFPGRFSGRQFSNSRSEMNVSTLELGDSALYLCASSGTGSTDTQYFGPGTRLTVL.

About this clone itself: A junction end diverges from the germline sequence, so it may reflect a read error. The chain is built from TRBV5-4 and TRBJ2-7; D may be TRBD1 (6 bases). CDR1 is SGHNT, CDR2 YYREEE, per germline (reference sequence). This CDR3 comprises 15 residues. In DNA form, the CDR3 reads TGCGCCAGCAGCCAGGAGACAGGAGCCCCCTACGAGCAGTACTTC. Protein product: CASSQETGAPYEQYF.

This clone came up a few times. CDR3 protein: CAISERGISYNEQFF. The CDR3 DNA reads as TGTGCCATCAGTGAGAGGGGAATCTCCTACAATGAGCAGTTCTTC. V is TRBV10-3 and J is TRBJ2-1; tentative D call: TRBD1 (5 bases). Germline assignment: CDR1 ENHRY and CDR2 SYGVKD. The CDR3 sequence is 15 residues long. V lost 2 bases, J lost 0 bases, and 8 bases lay in between.

Here the CDR3 reads CASSLDGAAQHF. CDR3 in DNA: TGTGCCAGCAGTTTAGACGGCGCGGCCCAGCATTTT. V gene TRBV27 combines with J gene TRBJ1-5; D remains unclear. Trimming left V 2 bases short and J 11 bases short, with 10 bases between. This CDR3 comprises 12 residues. CDR1 and CDR2 (germline): MNHEY, SMNVEV (reference sequence).

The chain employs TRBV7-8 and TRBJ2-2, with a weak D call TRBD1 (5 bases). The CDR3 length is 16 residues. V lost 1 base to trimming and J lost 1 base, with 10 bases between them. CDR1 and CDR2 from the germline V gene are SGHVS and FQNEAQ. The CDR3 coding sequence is TGTGCCAGCAGCTTAGGGTCTAGGGGGAACACCGGGGAGCTGTTTTTT. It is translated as CASSLGSRGNTGELFF.

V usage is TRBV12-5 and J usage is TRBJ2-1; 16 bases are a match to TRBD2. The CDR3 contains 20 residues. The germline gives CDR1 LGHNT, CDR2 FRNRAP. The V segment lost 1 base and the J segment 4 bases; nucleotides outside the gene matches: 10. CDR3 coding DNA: TGTGCTAGTGGTTTGGGCTCGGGACTAGCGGGGGGGCCTCGATACAATGAGCAGTTCTTC. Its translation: CASGLGSGLAGGPRYNEQFF.

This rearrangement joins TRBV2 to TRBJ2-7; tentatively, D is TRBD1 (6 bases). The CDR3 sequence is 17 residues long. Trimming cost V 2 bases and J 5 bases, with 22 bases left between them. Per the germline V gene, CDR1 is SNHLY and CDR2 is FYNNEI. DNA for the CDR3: TGTGCCAGCAGTGAATTTGGTTCTTATGCAGGGGAGAACGAGCAGTACTTC. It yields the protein CASSEFGSYAGENEQYF.

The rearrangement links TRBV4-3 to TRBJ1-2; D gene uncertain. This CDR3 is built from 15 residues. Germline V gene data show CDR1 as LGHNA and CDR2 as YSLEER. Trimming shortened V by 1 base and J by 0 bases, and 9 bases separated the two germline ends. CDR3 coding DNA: TGCGCCAGCAGCCAAGGGTTGTACACTAACTATGGCTACACCTTC. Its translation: CASSQGLYTNYGYTF.

CDR3 sequence reads: CASSIGQATRNTEAFF. CDR3 in DNA: TGTGCCAGTAGTATCGGACAGGCGACACGCAACACTGAAGCTTTCTTT. J is TRBJ1-1 and V is TRBV19; TRBD1 matches at 7 bases. J was trimmed by 2 bases and V by 3 bases; bases with no gene match: 9. Germline CDR1 LNHDA, CDR2 SQIVND (reference sequence). The CDR3 runs to 16 residues. Drawing the rest from reference TRBV19 and TRBJ1-1, the complete variable domain is DGGITQSPKYLFRKEGQNVTLSCEQNLNHDAMYWYRQDPGQGLRLIYYSQIVNDFQKGDIAEGYSVSREKKESFPLTVTSAQKNPTAFYLCASSIGQATRNTEAFFGQGTRLTVV.

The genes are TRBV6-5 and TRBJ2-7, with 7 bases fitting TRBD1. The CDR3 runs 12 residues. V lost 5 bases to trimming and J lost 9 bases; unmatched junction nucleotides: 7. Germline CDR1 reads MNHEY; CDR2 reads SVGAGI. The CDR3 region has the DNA TGTGCCAGCAGTCAACAGGGGAGTCGGCAGTACTTC. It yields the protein CASSQQGSRQYF.

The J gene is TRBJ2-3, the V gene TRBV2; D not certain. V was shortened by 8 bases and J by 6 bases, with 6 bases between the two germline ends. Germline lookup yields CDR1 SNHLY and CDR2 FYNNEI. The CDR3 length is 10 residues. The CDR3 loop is CASLSDTQYF. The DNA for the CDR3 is TGTGCCAGCCTGTCGGATACGCAGTATTTT. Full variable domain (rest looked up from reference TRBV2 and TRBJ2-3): EPEVTQTPSHQVTQMGQEVILRCVPISNHLYFYWYRQILGQKVEFLVSFYNNEISEKSEIFDDQFSVERPDGSNFTLKIRSTKLEDSAMYFCASLSDTQYFGPGTRLTVL.

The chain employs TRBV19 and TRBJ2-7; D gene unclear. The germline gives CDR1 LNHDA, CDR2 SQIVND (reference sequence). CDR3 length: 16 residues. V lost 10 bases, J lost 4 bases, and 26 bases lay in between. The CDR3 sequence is CATGDHLRSSTYEQYF. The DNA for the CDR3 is TGTGCCACCGGAGATCATCTACGGTCCTCGACTTACGAGCAGTACTTC.

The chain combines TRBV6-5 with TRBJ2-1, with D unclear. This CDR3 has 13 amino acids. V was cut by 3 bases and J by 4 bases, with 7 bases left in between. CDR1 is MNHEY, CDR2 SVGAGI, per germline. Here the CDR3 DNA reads TGTGCCAGCAGTTATTTCGGTTACAATGAGCAGTTCTTC. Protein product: CASSYFGYNEQFF.

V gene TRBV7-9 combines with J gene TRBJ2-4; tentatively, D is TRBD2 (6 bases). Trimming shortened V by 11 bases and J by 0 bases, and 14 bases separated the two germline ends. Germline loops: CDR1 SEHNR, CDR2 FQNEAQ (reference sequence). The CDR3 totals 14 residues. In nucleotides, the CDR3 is TGTGCCGGAGGAGGAGGGGTAGCCAAAAACATTCAGTACTTC. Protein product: CAGGGGVAKNIQYF. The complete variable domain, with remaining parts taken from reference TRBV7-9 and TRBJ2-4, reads DTGVSQNPRHKITKRGQNVTFRCDPISEHNRLYWYRQTLGQGPEFLTYFQNEAQLEKSRLLSDRFSAERPKGSFSTLEIQRTEQGDSAMYLCAGGGGVAKNIQYFGAGTRLSVL.

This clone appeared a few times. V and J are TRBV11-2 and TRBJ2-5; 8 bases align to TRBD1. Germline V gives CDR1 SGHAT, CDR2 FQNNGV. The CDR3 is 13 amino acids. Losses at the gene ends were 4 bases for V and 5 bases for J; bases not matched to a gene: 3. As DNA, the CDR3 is TGTGCCAGCAGCTCTAGACAGGGGGAGACCCAGTACTTC. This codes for CASSSRQGETQYF.

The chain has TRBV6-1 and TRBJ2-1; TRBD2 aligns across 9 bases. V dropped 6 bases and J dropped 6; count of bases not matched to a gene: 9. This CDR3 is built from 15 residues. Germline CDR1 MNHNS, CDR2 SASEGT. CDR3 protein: CASRAGTSSSNEQFF. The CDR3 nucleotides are TGTGCCAGCAGAGCCGGGACTAGCAGCTCCAATGAGCAGTTCTTC.

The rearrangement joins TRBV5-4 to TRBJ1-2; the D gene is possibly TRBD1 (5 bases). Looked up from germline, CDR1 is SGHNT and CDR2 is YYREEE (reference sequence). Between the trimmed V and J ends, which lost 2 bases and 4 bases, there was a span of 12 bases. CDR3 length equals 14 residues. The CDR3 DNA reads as TGTGCCAGCAGCTTCCTTGACAGTCTCTATGGCTACACCTTC. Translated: CASSFLDSLYGYTF.

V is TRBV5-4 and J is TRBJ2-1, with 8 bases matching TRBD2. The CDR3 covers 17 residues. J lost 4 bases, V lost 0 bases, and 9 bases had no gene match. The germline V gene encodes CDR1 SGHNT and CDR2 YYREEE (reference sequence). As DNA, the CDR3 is TGTGCCAGCAGCTTGGGATTCCGGGGGGGGAGTTACAATGAGCAGTTCTTC. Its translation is CASSLGFRGGSYNEQFF.

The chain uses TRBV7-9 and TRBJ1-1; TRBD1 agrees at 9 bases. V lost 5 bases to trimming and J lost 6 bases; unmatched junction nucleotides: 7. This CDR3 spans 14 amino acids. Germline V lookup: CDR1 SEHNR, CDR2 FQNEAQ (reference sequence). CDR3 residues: CASSASRDRAEAFF. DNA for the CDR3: TGTGCCAGCAGCGCGTCCCGGGACAGGGCTGAAGCTTTCTTT.

In nucleotides, the CDR3 is TGTGCCAGCAGCTTAGGGACTGCGAACACCGGGGAGCTGTTTTTT. Amino acid sequence: CASSLGTANTGELFF. This chain connects TRBV7-7 to TRBJ2-2; tentatively, D is TRBD2 (5 bases). Per the germline V gene, CDR1 is SSHAT and CDR2 is FNYEAQ (reference sequence). The CDR3 has 15 residues. Trimming removed 1 base at V and 0 bases at J, with 6 bases between. Full variable domain (outside the CDR3, taken from reference TRBV7-7 and TRBJ2-2): GAGVSQSPRYKVTKRGQDVTLRCDPISSHATLYWYQQALGQGPEFLTYFNYEAQPDKSGLPSDRFSAERPEGSISTLTIQRTEQRDSAMYRCASSLGTANTGELFFGEGSRLTVL.

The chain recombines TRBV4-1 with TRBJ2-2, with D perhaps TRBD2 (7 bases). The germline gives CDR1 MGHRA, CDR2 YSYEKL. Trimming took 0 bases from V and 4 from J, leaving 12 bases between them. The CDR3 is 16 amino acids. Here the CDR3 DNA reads TGCGCCAGCAGCCAAGAGGGGGGCGGGGGCACCGGGGAGCTGTTTTTT. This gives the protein CASSQEGGGGTGELFF.

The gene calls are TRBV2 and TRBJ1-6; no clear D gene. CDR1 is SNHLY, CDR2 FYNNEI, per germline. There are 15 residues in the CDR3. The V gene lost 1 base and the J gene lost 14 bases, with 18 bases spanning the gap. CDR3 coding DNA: TGTGCCAGCAGTGAAGACTACGGAAGGTCGGAAGCCCTCCACTTT. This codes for CASSEDYGRSEALHF.